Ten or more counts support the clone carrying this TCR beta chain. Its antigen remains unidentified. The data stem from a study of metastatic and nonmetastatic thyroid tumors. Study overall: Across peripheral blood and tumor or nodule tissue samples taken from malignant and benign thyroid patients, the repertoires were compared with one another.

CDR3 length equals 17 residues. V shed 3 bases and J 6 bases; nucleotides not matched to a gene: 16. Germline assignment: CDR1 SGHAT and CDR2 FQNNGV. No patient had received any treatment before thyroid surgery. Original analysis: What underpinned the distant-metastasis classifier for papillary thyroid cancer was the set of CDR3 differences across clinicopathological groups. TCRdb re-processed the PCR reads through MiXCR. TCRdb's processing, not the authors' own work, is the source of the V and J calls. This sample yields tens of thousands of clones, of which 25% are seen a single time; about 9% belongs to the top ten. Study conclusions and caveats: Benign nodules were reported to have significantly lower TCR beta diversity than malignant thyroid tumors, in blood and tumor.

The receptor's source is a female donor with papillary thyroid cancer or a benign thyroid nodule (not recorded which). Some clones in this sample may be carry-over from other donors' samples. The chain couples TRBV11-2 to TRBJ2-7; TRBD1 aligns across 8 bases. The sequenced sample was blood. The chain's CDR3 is CASSLGQGARFLSEQYF. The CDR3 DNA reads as TGTGCCAGCAGCTTGGGGCAGGGGGCGCGATTTCTTAGCGAGCAGTACTTC.